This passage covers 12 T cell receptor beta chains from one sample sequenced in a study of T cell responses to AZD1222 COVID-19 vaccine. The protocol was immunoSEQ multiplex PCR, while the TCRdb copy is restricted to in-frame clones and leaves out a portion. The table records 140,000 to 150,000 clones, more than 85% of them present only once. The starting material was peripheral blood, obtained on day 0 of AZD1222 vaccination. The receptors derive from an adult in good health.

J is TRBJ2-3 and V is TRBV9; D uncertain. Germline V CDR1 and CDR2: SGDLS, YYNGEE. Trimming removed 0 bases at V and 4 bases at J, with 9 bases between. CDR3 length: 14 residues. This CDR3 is CASSVDPFSDTQYF. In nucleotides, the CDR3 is TGTGCCAGCAGCGTAGATCCGTTCTCAGATACGCAGTATTTT.

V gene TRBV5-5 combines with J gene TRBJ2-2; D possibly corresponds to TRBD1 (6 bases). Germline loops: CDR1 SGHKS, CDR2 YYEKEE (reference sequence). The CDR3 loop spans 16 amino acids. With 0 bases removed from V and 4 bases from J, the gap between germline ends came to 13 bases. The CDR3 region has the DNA TGTGCCAGCAGCTTGGAGAGACAGGAGATCACCGGGGAGCTGTTTTTT. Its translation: CASSLERQEITGELFF.

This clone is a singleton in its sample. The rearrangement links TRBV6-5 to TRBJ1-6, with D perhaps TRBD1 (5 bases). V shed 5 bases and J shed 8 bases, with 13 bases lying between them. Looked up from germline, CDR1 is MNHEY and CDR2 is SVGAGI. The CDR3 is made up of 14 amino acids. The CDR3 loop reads CASSRATDDSPLHF. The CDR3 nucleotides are TGTGCCAGCAGTAGAGCGACAGACGATTCACCCCTCCACTTT.

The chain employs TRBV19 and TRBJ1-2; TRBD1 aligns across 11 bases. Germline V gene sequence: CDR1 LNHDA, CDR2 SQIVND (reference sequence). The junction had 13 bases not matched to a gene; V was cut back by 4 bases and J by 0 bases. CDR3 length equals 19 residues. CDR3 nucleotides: TGTGCCAGTAGTAGGTCCCGGGGACAGGGGGACGGAGCTAACTATGGCTACACCTTC. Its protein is CASSRSRGQGDGANYGYTF.

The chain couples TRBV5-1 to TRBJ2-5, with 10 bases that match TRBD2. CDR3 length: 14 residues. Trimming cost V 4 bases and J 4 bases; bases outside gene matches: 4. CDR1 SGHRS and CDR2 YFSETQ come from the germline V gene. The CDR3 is CASSGAGGRETQYF. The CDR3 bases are TGCGCCAGCAGCGGAGCGGGGGGGAGAGAGACCCAGTACTTC.

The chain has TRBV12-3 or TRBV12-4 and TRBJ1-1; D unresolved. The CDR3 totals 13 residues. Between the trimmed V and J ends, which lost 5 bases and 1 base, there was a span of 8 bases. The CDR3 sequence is CASSLPKNTEAFF. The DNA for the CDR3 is TGTGCCAGCAGTCTCCCAAAGAACACTGAAGCTTTCTTT.

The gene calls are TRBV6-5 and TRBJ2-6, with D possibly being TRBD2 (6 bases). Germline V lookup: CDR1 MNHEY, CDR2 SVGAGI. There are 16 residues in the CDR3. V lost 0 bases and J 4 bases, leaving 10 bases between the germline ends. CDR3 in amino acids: CASSYSGGTGANVLTF. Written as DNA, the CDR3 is TGTGCCAGCAGTTACTCGGGGGGAACCGGGGCCAACGTCCTGACTTTC.

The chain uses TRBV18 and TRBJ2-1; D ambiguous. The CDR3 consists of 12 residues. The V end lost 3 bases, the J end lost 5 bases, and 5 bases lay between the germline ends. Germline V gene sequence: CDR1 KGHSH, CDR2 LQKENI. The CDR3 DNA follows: TGTGCCAGCTCACCTGTAAACAATGAGCAGTTCTTC. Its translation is CASSPVNNEQFF.

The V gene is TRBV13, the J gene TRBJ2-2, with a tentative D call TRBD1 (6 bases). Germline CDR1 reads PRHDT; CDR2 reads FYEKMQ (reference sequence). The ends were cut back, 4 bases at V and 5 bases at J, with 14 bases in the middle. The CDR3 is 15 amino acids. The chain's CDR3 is CASSYREIGTGELFF. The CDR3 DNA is TGTGCCAGCAGCTACAGGGAGATTGGGACCGGGGAGCTGTTTTTT.

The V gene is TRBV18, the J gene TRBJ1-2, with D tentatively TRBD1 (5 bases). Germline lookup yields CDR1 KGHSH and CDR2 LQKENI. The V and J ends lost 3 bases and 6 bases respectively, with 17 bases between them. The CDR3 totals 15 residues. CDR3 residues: CASSPGQGKLDGYTF. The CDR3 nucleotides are TGTGCCAGCTCACCGGGGCAGGGAAAGCTTGATGGCTACACCTTC.

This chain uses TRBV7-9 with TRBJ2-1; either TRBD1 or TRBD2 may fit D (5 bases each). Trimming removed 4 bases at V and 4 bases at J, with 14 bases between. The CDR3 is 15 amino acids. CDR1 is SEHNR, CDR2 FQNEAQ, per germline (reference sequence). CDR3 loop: CASSSPLGVYNEQFF. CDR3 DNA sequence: TGTGCCAGCAGCTCCCCTTTGGGGGTGTACAATGAGCAGTTCTTC.

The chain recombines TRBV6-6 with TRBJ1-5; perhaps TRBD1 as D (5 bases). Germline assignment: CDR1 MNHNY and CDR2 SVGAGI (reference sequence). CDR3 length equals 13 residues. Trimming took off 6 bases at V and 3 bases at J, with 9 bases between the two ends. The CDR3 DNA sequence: TGTGCCAGCAGGTCGACAGACAATCAGCCCCAGCATTTT. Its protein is CASRSTDNQPQHF.